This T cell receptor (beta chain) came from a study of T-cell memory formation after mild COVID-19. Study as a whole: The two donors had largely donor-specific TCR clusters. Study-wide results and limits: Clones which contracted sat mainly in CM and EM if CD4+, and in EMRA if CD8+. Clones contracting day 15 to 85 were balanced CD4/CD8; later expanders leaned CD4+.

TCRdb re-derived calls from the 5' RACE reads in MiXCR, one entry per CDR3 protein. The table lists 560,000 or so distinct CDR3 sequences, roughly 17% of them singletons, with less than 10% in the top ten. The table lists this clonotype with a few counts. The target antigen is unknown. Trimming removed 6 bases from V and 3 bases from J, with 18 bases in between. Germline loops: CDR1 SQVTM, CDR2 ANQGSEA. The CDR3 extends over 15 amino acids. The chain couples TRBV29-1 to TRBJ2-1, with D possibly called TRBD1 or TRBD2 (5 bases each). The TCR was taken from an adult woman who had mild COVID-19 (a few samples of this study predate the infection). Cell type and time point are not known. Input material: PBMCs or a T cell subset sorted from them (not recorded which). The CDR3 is CSVASPGPLYNEQFF. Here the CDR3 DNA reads TGCAGCGTGGCCTCTCCGGGACCCCTCTACAATGAGCAGTTCTTC.